This is a list of T cell receptor beta chains from one sample in a study of OX40 agonist ivuxolimab in advanced cancers. Sequencing used immunoSEQ multiplex PCR; TCRdb keeps in-frame clones, though not all of them. The sample carries about 69,000 clones, about 80% recorded once. Material: CD4+ or CD8+ T cells sorted from blood, obtained in a trial of the OX40 agonist ivuxolimab. These receptors all stem from an adult with an advanced solid tumor such as melanoma, head and neck, liver or kidney cancer. Both conserved end residues are part of each CDR3. A D gene is named only where the DNA matches it firmly. Not every row has a clone size; where given, it reads once, few, many or a size class.

J gene	V gene	D gene	clone size	CDR3 protein	CDR3 DNA
TRBJ1-1	TRBV2	TRBD1	-	CASGPGQGTEAFF	TGTGCCAGCGGTCCGGGACAGGGGACTGAAGCTTTCTTT
TRBJ2-5	TRBV2	-	-	CASKENRAGETQYF	TGTGCCAGCAAAGAGAACAGGGCAGGAGAGACCCAGTACTTC
TRBJ1-3	TRBV7-3	TRBD1	once	CAREIQGGPGNTIYF	TGTGCCAGGGAAATACAGGGGGGCCCTGGAAACACCATATATTTT
TRBJ2-5	TRBV5-4	TRBD1	-	CASSADRAGETQYF	TGTGCCAGCAGCGCCGACAGGGCCGGGGAGACCCAGTACTTC
TRBJ1-3	TRBV28	-	-	CASSSPLGAFSGNTIYF	TGTGCCAGCAGTTCCCCTTTGGGGGCCTTCTCTGGAAACACCATATATTTT
TRBJ2-5	TRBV7-3	-	-	CASSLSGIEETQYF	TGTGCCAGCAGCTTAAGTGGGATTGAGGAGACCCAGTACTTC
TRBJ1-2	TRBV5-1	-	-	CASSLSVGKLPGYTF	TGCGCCAGCAGCTTGTCCGTAGGGAAGTTGCCGGGCTACACCTTC
TRBJ1-1	TRBV15	-	-	CATSEGRGAEAFF	TGTGCCACCAGCGAGGGCAGGGGCGCTGAAGCTTTCTTT
TRBJ2-5	TRBV5-1	-	-	CASSFWGDRQETQYF	TGCGCCAGCAGCTTCTGGGGGGACAGACAAGAGACCCAGTACTTC
TRBJ2-3	TRBV29-1	-	-	CSVEGTGSTQYF	TGCAGCGTTGAGGGAACCGGGAGCACGCAGTATTTT
TRBJ1-5	TRBV5-8	-	once	CASSLREDPNQPQHF	TGTGCCAGCAGCCTGAGGGAGGACCCTAATCAGCCCCAGCATTTT
TRBJ2-7	TRBV7-9	-	-	CASSPQGVGYEQYF	TGTGCCAGCAGCCCCCAAGGGGTCGGGTACGAGCAGTACTTC
TRBJ1-2	TRBV11-2	TRBD1	-	CASSHRGREGYTF	TGTGCCAGCAGCCACAGGGGGCGAGAAGGCTACACCTTC
TRBJ1-2	TRBV19	TRBD1	-	CASSIGQGPYGYTF	TGTGCCAGTAGTATCGGACAGGGGCCCTATGGCTACACCTTC
TRBJ2-5	TRBV28	TRBD2	-	CASRSRGAQYF	TGTGCCAGCAGATCCCGGGGGGCCCAGTACTTC
TRBJ2-3	TRBV6-5	-	few	CASTPGVAGTDTQYF	TGTGCCAGCACCCCCGGGGTAGCGGGCACAGATACGCAGTATTTT
TRBJ2-2	TRBV9	TRBD1	-	CASSRQGNTGELFF	TGTGCCAGCAGCCGACAGGGGAACACCGGGGAGCTGTTTTTT
TRBJ2-1	TRBV11-2	-	-	CASSLEGQNYNELFF	TGTGCCAGCAGCTTAGAGGGGCAGAACTACAATGAGCTGTTCTTC
TRBJ2-7	TRBV18	-	-	CASSPSGGKGEQYF	TGTGCCAGCTCACCATCTGGCGGGAAGGGCGAGCAGTACTTC
TRBJ2-6	TRBV27	-	-	CASSRGHSGANVLTF	TGTGCCAGCAGCAGGGGCCACTCTGGGGCCAACGTCCTGACTTTC
TRBJ1-5	TRBV28	TRBD1	-	CASSFVGQGTQPQHF	TGTGCCAGCAGTTTCGTGGGACAGGGCACTCAGCCCCAGCATTTT
TRBJ1-6	TRBV28	-	once	CASSLDIGTYNSPLHF	TGTGCCAGCAGTTTAGATATCGGGACTTATAATTCACCCCTCCACTTT
TRBJ1-5	TRBV6-1	TRBD1	-	CASSSTGRNQPQHF	TGTGCCAGCTCCTCGACAGGGCGCAATCAGCCCCAGCATTTT
TRBJ1-3	TRBV5-1	-	-	CASSSSPGTSGNTIYF	TGCGCCAGCAGCTCCTCACCCGGGACCTCTGGAAACACCATATATTTT
TRBJ2-1	TRBV5-1	-	-	CASSSAGAYNEQFF	TGCGCCAGCAGCTCGGCAGGGGCCTACAATGAGCAGTTCTTC
TRBJ2-6	TRBV2	TRBD1	-	CASSGRTGATSGANVLTF	TGTGCCAGCAGTGGCCGGACAGGAGCCACATCTGGGGCCAACGTCCTGACTTTC
TRBJ1-3	TRBV27	-	-	CASSFQGGGNTIYF	TGTGCCAGCAGTTTCCAGGGTGGTGGAAACACCATATATTTT
TRBJ1-1	TRBV2	-	once	CASQPLQASGAAFF	TGTGCCAGCCAACCCCTCCAAGCCTCAGGAGCCGCTTTCTTT
TRBJ1-1	TRBV10-3	-	-	CAISTGMNTEAFF	TGTGCCATCAGCACAGGGATGAACACTGAAGCTTTCTTT
TRBJ2-4	TRBV6-4	TRBD1	-	CASSDTDRGVIQYF	TGTGCCAGCAGTGACACCGACAGGGGAGTCATTCAGTACTTC
TRBJ1-2	TRBV5-1	-	-	CASGRDTNYGYTF	TGCGCCAGTGGCCGGGACACGAACTATGGCTACACCTTC
TRBJ1-1	TRBV30	-	few	CAWSLLRDGEAFF	TGTGCCTGGTCCTTACTCCGGGACGGCGAAGCTTTCTTT
TRBJ1-1	TRBV27	-	few	CASSLSGPGSSVTFF	TGTGCCAGCAGTTTATCGGGGCCAGGATCTAGCGTGACTTTCTTT
TRBJ2-3	TRBV6-1	TRBD2	-	CAGSGGGADTQYF	TGTGCCGGATCTGGCGGGGGTGCAGATACGCAGTATTTT
TRBJ2-1	TRBV9	-	few	CASTTDYNEQFF	TGTGCCAGCACCACGGACTACAATGAGCAGTTCTTC
TRBJ2-3	TRBV5-1	TRBD1	-	CASSRGSTGIGTDTQYF	TGCGCCAGCAGCCGGGGATCGACAGGGATTGGGACAGATACGCAGTATTTT
TRBJ2-7	TRBV6-1	TRBD2	once	CASTVRGVIYEQYF	TGTGCCAGCACCGTGCGGGGGGTGATCTACGAGCAGTACTTC
TRBJ1-1	TRBV18	-	-	CASSPSSVNTEAFF	TGTGCCAGCTCACCATCGTCCGTGAACACTGAAGCTTTCTTT
TRBJ2-7	TRBV9	TRBD1	-	CASSVGDRTPTEQYF	TGTGCCAGCAGCGTAGGGGACAGGACCCCTACGGAGCAGTACTTC
TRBJ2-7	TRBV6-1	TRBD1	-	CASTRGRGQDEQYF	TGTGCCAGCACTAGGGGCAGGGGGCAGGACGAGCAGTACTTC
TRBJ2-3	TRBV25-1	-	few	CASRDIQGPTDTQYF	TGTGCCAGCAGAGACATACAGGGTCCCACAGATACGCAGTATTTT
TRBJ2-2	TRBV2	-	-	CASRWDANTGELFF	TGTGCCAGTAGGTGGGATGCGAACACCGGGGAGCTGTTTTTT
TRBJ2-6	TRBV28	-	-	CASRPHGSGANVLTF	TGTGCCAGCAGACCTCACGGTAGTGGGGCCAACGTCCTGACTTTC
TRBJ2-2	TRBV2	-	-	CASSDSDFNTGELFF	TGTGCCAGCAGTGACAGCGATTTCAACACCGGGGAGCTGTTTTTT
TRBJ1-1	TRBV21-1	-	-	CASTLRPMDAFF	TGTGCCAGCACCCTAAGGCCCATGGATGCTTTCTTT
TRBJ2-7	TRBV11-2	TRBD2	-	CASSSQRGAYEQYF	TGTGCCAGCAGCTCCCAGCGGGGTGCCTACGAGCAGTACTTC
TRBJ1-1	TRBV7-8	-	-	CASSLGARGATEAFF	TGTGCCAGCAGCTTAGGCGCCAGGGGAGCCACTGAAGCTTTCTTT
TRBJ2-4	TRBV5-4	-	-	CASSRLGSGPGIQYF	TGTGCCAGCAGCCGACTAGGCTCCGGTCCTGGCATTCAGTACTTC
TRBJ1-1	TRBV5-6	-	-	CASSLGGPQRTEAFF	TGTGCCAGCAGCTTGGGAGGGCCTCAGAGGACTGAAGCTTTCTTT
TRBJ1-2	TRBV7-6	TRBD1	-	CASSSIPGQAPYTF	TGTGCCAGCAGCTCTATTCCGGGACAGGCCCCTTACACCTTC
TRBJ1-1	TRBV28	-	-	CASSLKGSNTEAFF	TGTGCCAGCAGTTTAAAGGGATCGAACACTGAAGCTTTCTTT
TRBJ2-1	TRBV2	TRBD2	-	CASSAPGLLYNEQFF	TGTGCCAGCAGCGCGCCGGGACTACTCTACAATGAGCAGTTCTTC
TRBJ1-2	TRBV5-1	-	-	CASSLGDELNYGYTF	TGCGCCAGCAGCTTAGGAGACGAGCTTAACTATGGCTACACCTTC
TRBJ1-2	TRBV2	-	-	CASSSTLPGDGYTF	TGTGCCAGCAGCTCTACCTTGCCAGGCGATGGCTACACCTTC
TRBJ1-3	TRBV7-2	-	-	CASSNRGQSGNTIYF	TGTGCCAGCAGCAACCGGGGCCAATCTGGAAACACCATATATTTT
TRBJ1-1	TRBV18	-	few	CASSPNSQGSTEAFF	TGTGCCAGCTCACCAAATTCGCAGGGGAGCACTGAAGCTTTCTTT
TRBJ2-1	TRBV5-4	-	-	CASSYSSYNEQFF	TGTGCCAGCAGCTACAGCTCCTACAATGAGCAGTTCTTC
TRBJ2-5	TRBV19	TRBD2	-	CASSIVRAGDQETQYF	TGTGCCAGTAGTATTGTCCGGGCGGGGGACCAAGAGACCCAGTACTTC